Below, 14 T cell receptor beta chains from the same sample are listed, as sequenced in a study of T cells in localized non-small cell lung cancer. The assay was immunoSEQ multiplex PCR, and TCRdb's table has in-frame clones only and misses some. The sample includes tens of thousands of clones, around nine tenths of them seen just once. This material consisted of peripheral blood, taken before any cancer treatment. Every receptor here comes from a woman aged 35 to 75 with stage I squamous cell lung carcinoma.

The CDR3 loop reads CASSLDLFPNYGYTF. The DNA of the CDR3 is TGTGCCAGCAGCTTGGACCTCTTCCCTAACTATGGCTACACCTTC. The chain employs TRBV5-6 and TRBJ1-2; D remains ambiguous. Germline V CDR1 and CDR2: SGHDT, YYEEEE. Deletions cut 0 bases from V and 0 bases from J, with 9 bases between. This CDR3 comprises 15 residues.

The V call is TRBV11-3, the J call TRBJ2-3, with 10 bases aligning to TRBD1. V lost 4 bases and J lost 1; bases outside the gene matches: 2. Germline-derived CDR1 and CDR2 are SGHNT and YENEEA. The CDR3 runs to 15 residues. The CDR3 DNA sequence: TGTGCCAGCAGCTCCGGACAGGGGGGCACAGATACGCAGTATTTT. Residues: CASSSGQGGTDTQYF.

The chain carries TRBV10-3 and TRBJ1-5; 9 bases map to TRBD1. The CDR3 is made up of 17 amino acids. J lost 1 base, V lost 6 bases, and 10 bases had no gene match. Germline loops: CDR1 ENHRY, CDR2 SYGVKD. The CDR3 DNA reads as TGTGCCATCAGGCCGGGACAGGGTTGTTCGAGCAATCAGCCCCAGCATTTT. Translation gives CAIRPGQGCSSNQPQHF.

The chain is built from TRBV30 and TRBJ2-5, with TRBD2 matching over 7 bases. There are 15 residues in the CDR3. V trimming: 0 bases; J trimming: 2 bases; junction bases outside the gene matches: 6. CDR1 GTSNPN and CDR2 SVGIG come from the germline V gene (reference sequence). The CDR3 reads CAWSVQSGGQETQYF. CDR3 in DNA: TGTGCCTGGAGTGTTCAATCGGGGGGTCAAGAGACCCAGTACTTC.

The rearrangement joins TRBV7-2 to TRBJ1-6; D perhaps matches TRBD1 (5 bases). Germline assignment: CDR1 SGHTA and CDR2 FQGNSA. The V end was cut by 3 bases, the J end by 9 bases, with 6 bases between. This CDR3 has 12 amino acids. For the CDR3, the DNA is TGTGCCAGCAGCTTGGACACTTCACCCCTCCACTTT. Residues: CASSLDTSPLHF.

This rearrangement joins TRBV7-3 to TRBJ1-2; possible D gene TRBD1, 6 bases. Germline V lookup: CDR1 SGHTA, CDR2 FQGTGA. Trimming stripped 5 bases from V and 6 bases from J, with 13 bases between. The CDR3 runs to 13 residues. DNA for the CDR3: TGTGCCAGCAGCCTAGGGGGGCACGATGGCTACACCTTC. Translation gives CASSLGGHDGYTF.

This chain uses TRBV5-1 with TRBJ2-3; 9 bases fit TRBD1. Unmatched junction bases numbered 6, after V lost 3 bases and J lost 4 bases. There are 15 residues in the CDR3. From germline, CDR1 is SGHRS and CDR2 YFSETQ. As DNA, the CDR3 is TGCGCCAGCAGCTATTCGGGACAGGGCCCAGATACGCAGTATTTT. This gives the protein CASSYSGQGPDTQYF. The full variable domain, in which reference TRBV5-1 and TRBJ2-3 provide the parts outside the CDR3, is KAGVTQTPRYLIKTRGQQVTLSCSPISGHRSVSWYQQTPGQGLQFLFEYFSETQRNKGNFPGRFSGRQFSNSRSEMNVSTLELGDSALYLCASSYSGQGPDTQYFGPGTRLTVL.

The sample holds one count of this clone. The chain joins TRBV18 to TRBJ1-4; D might be TRBD1 (6 bases). The germline V and J ends were trimmed by 6 bases and 2 bases, with 16 bases remaining between them. This CDR3 is 16 amino acids long. Germline-derived CDR1 and CDR2 are KGHSH and LQKENI. CDR3 bases: TGTGCCAGCTCCCAAGGACAGCGGAGGACTAATGAAAAACTGTTTTTT. This sequence encodes CASSQGQRRTNEKLFF.

The CDR3 DNA is TGTGCCAGCAGTGAAGGCTGGGGCTACACCTTC. Translated, it gives CASSEGWGYTF. The rearrangement joins TRBV6-1 to TRBJ1-2; D call uncertain. Germline values: CDR1 MNHNS, CDR2 SASEGT. The length of the CDR3 is 11 residues. Trimming shortened V by 1 base and J by 8 bases, and 5 bases separated the two germline ends.

As DNA, the CDR3 is TGTGCCAGCAGCTTGGAAAGGGGAGAGCTCTATGGCTACACCTTC. Its protein product is CASSLERGELYGYTF. V usage is TRBV5-4 and J usage is TRBJ1-2; TRBD1 is a possible D gene (5 bases). V dropped 0 bases and J dropped 4 bases, with 13 bases sitting between them. The V gene's germline CDR1 is SGHNT and CDR2 YYREEE (reference sequence). This CDR3 is built from 15 residues. Full variable domain (remainder filled in from reference TRBV5-4 and TRBJ1-2): ETGVTQSPTHLIKTRGQQVTLRCSSQSGHNTVSWYQQALGQGPQFIFQYYREEENGRGNFPPRFSGLQFPNYSSELNVNALELDDSALYLCASSLERGELYGYTFGSGTRLTVV.

The J gene is TRBJ1-1, the V gene TRBV16; D is undetermined. The CDR3 contains 13 residues. Trimming removed 1 base from V and 1 base from J, with 4 bases in between. Germline CDR1 and CDR2: KGHSY and FQNENV. The CDR3 spells CASSQYQNTEAFF. The CDR3 nucleotides read TGTGCCAGCAGCCAATACCAGAACACTGAAGCTTTCTTT. The variable domain in full, with the rest retrieved from reference TRBV16 and TRBJ1-1, is GEEVAQTPKHLVRGEGQKAKLYCAPIKGHSYVFWYQQVLKNEFKFLISFQNENVFDETGMPKERFSAKCLPNSPCSLEIQATKLEDSAVYFCASSQYQNTEAFFGQGTRLTVV.

The CDR3 DNA reads as TGCGCCAGCAGCTCTGGCCCAGCGAACACTGAAGCTTTCTTT. Protein: CASSSGPANTEAFF. This rearrangement joins TRBV5-1 to TRBJ1-1, with unresolved D. Between the trimmed V and J ends, which lost 3 bases and 1 base, there was a span of 10 bases. Germline CDR1 reads SGHRS; CDR2 reads YFSETQ. The CDR3 length is 14 residues.

V usage is TRBV9 and J usage is TRBJ1-6; 8 nucleotides agree with TRBD1. V was pared by 2 bases and J by 2 bases, with 0 bases of the junction left unmatched. This CDR3 spans 15 amino acids. The germline V gene has CDR1 SGDLS and CDR2 YYNGEE. The DNA for the CDR3 is TGTGCCAGCAGCGTGACAGGGGCCTATAATTCACCCCTCCACTTT. Its protein is CASSVTGAYNSPLHF.

CDR3 DNA: TGCGCCAGCAGCCGCGGACAGGGGGGCATGAACACTGAAGCTTTCTTT. It is translated as CASSRGQGGMNTEAFF. The V and J genes are TRBV10-1 and TRBJ1-1; 10 bases agree with TRBD1. Per the germline V gene, CDR1 is WNHNN and CDR2 is SYGVQD (reference sequence). The trim removed 6 bases at V and 0 bases at J, leaving 7 bases unmatched. The CDR3 length is 16 residues.